This T cell receptor beta chain is from a study of cytomegalovirus exposure and HLA in healthy donors. Primers included in the PCR were 60 Vbeta and 13 Jbeta primers. The repertoire was sequenced with immunoSEQ multiplex PCR; TCRdb's copy has only in-frame clones and lacks some. The sample includes some 89,000 clones, approximately 72% of them seen just once. This clone was observed a handful of times. The source is a woman in her 40s in good health and CMV-seropositive. The source material was PBMCs.

The DNA for the CDR3 is TGTGCCAGCAGCTTAGGGGACAGTTACTCTGGGGCCAACGTCCTGACTTTC. This translates into CASSLGDSYSGANVLTF. V is TRBV7-9 and J is TRBJ2-6; 7 bases match TRBD1. V trimming: 1 base; J trimming: 0 bases; junction bases outside the gene matches: 3. This CDR3 spans 17 amino acids. The V gene's germline CDR1 is SEHNR and CDR2 FQNEAQ (reference sequence).